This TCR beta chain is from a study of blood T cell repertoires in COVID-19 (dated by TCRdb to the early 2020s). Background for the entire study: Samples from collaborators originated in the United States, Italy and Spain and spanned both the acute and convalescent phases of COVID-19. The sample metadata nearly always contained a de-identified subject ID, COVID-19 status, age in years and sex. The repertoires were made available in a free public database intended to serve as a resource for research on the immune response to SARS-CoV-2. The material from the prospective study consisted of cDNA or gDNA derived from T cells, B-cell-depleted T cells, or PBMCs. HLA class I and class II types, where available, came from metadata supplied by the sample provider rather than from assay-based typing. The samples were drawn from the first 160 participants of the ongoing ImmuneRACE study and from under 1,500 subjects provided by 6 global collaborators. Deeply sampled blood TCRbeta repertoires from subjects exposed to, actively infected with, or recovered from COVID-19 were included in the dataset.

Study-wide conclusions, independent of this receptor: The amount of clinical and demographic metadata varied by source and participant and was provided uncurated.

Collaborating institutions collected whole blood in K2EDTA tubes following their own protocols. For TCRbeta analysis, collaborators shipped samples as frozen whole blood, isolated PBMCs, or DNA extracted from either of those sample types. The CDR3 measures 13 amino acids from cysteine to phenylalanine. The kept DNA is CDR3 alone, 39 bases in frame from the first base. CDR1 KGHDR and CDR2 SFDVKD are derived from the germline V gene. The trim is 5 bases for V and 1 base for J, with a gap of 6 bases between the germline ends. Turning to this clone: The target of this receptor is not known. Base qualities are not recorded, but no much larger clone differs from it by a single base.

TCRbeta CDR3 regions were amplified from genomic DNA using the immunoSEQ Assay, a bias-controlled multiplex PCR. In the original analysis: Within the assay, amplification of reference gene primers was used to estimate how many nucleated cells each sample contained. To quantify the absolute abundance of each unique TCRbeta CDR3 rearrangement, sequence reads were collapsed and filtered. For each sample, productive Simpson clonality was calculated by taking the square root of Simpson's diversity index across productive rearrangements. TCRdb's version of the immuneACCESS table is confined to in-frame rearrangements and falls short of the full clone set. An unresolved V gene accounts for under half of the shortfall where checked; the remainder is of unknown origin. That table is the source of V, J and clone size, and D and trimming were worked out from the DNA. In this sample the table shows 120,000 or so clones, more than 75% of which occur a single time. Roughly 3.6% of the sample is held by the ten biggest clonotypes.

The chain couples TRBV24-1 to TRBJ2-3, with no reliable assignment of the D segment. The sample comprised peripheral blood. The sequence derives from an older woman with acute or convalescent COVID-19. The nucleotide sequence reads TGTGCCACCAGTGGGGCAGGCACAGATACGCAGTATTTT. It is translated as CATSGAGTDTQYF.